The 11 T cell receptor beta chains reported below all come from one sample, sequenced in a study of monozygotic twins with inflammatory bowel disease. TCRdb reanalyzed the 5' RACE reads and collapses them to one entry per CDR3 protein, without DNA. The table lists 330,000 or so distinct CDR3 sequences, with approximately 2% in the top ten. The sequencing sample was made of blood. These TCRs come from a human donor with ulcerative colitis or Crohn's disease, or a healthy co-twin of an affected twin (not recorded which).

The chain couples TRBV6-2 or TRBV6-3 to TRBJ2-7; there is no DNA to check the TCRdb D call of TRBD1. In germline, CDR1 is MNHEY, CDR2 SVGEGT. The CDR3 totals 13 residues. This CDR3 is CASTDPGSVEQYF.

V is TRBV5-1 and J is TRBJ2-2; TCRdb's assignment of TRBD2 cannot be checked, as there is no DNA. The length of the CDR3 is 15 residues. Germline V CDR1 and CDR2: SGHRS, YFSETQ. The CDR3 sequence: CASRGRRENTGELFF. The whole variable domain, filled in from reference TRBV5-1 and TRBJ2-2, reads KAGVTQTPRYLIKTRGQQVTLSCSPISGHRSVSWYQQTPGQGLQFLFEYFSETQRNKGNFPGRFSGRQFSNSRSEMNVSTLELGDSALYLCASRGRRENTGELFFGEGSRLTVL.

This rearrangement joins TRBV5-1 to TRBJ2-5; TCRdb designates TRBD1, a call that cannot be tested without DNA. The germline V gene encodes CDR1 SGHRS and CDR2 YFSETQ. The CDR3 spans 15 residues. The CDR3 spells CASSPFGGGEETQYF.

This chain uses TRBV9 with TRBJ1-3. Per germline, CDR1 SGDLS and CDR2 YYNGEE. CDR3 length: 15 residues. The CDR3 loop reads CASSLRGLSGNTIYF.

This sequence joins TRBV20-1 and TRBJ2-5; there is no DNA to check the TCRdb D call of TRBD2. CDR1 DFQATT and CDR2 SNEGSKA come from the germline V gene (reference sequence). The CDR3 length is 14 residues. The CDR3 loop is CSARGSGTGETQYF.

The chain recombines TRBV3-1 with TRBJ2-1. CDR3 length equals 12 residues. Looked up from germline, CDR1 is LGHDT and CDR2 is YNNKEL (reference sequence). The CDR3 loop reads CASSLPPNEQFF.

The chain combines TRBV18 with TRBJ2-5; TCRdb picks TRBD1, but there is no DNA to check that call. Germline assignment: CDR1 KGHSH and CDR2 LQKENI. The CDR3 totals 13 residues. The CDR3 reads CASSQQGGETQYF. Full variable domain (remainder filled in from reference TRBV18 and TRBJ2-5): NAGVMQNPRHLVRRRGQEARLRCSPMKGHSHVYWYRQLPEEGLKFMVYLQKENIIDESGMPKERFSAEFPKEGPSILRIQQVVRGDSAAYFCASSQQGGETQYFGPGTRLLVL.

This CDR3 is CASSLDSTGTARETQYF. The V and J genes are TRBV11-2 and TRBJ2-5; the TCRdb D gene call, TRBD2, has no DNA to confirm it. Germline assignment: CDR1 SGHAT and CDR2 FQNNGV. The CDR3 runs 17 residues.

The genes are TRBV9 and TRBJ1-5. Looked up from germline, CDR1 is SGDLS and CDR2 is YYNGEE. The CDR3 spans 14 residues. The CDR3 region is CASGRDGGNQPQHF.

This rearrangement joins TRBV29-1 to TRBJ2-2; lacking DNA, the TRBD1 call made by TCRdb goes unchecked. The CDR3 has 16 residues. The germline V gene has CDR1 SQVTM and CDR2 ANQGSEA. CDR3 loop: CSVIPGQNSFTGELFF.

CDR3: CATSRLAGMTDTQYF. The gene calls are TRBV5-1 and TRBJ2-3; TCRdb's D call, TRBD2, is unchecked because there is no DNA. The germline gives CDR1 SGHRS, CDR2 YFSETQ. This CDR3 has 15 residues.